This T cell receptor (beta chain) was found in a study of identical twins. The study's findings and limits: The abundant beta clonotypes from cord blood had fewer insertions, and memory repertoires had none of this. There is a chance that invariant MAIT and iNKT cells partially muddied zero-insertion analyses. Out-of-frame alpha sequences common to twins exhibited a surplus of low generation probability.

Germline V gene lookup returns CDR1 SGHRS and CDR2 YFSETQ. V gave up 3 bases and J gave up 7 bases; unmatched junction bases: 4. The CDR3 covers 14 residues. Template switching (which added a universal primer site) was used, and cDNA carried unique molecular identifiers. TCRdb re-analysed the 5' RACE reads in MiXCR, keeping a single row per CDR3 protein. The sample contains around 370,000 distinct CDR3 sequences, around 9.7% of which appear only once. Of note for this clonotype: The antigen is unknown.

The sample was naive T cells sorted from blood. The chain carries TRBV5-1 and TRBJ2-7, with 13 bases lining up with TRBD2. This receptor was identified in a woman aged 45 to 65 in good health. The CDR3 spells CASSWTSGSGEQYV. The DNA of the CDR3 is TGCGCCAGCAGCTGGACTAGCGGGAGTGGAGAGCAGTACGTC.